This TCR beta chain appears in the sequencing data of a study of shared clonotypes between healthy human individuals. Broader study findings: Richness estimates generally favored naive over memory subsets. Roughly 5% of naive CD4 clonotypes were common to a few donors.

Trimming removed 6 bases from V and 0 bases from J; junction bases left unmatched: 3. This CDR3 contains 15 residues. Germline loops: CDR1 SGHVS, CDR2 FNYEAQ. TCRdb's copy holds only in-frame clones and misses some; the assay was immunoSEQ multiplex PCR. The sample gives roughly 380,000 clones, around 96% of which show up once; about 0.32% is in the top ten. Donors were healthy HIV-negative adults without recently reported acute infections or vaccinations. In this sample, this clone turned up once. Its antigen remains unknown. The sequencing sample was made of memory CD8+ T cells sorted from blood. Regarding subset: CD45RO+ cells pooled with CCR7-negative TemRA cells. The clonotype comes from a man aged 25 to 40 in good health. The chain recombines TRBV7-6 with TRBJ2-3, with TRBD2 identical over 10 bases. The CDR3 region is CASSWTSGSTDTQYF. CDR3 bases: TGTGCCAGCAGTTGGACTAGCGGTAGCACAGATACGCAGTATTTT.